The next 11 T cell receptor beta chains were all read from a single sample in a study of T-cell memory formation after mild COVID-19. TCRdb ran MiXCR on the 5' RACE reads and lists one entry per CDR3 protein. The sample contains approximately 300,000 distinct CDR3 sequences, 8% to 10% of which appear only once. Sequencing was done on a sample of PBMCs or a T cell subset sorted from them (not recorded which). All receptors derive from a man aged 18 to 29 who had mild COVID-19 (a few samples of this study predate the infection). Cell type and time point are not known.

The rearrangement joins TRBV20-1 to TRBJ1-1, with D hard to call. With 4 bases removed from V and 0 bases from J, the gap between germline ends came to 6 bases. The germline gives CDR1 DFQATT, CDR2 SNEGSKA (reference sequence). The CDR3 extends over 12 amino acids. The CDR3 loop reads CSAKTVNTEAFF. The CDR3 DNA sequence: TGCAGTGCTAAGACGGTGAACACTGAAGCTTTCTTT.

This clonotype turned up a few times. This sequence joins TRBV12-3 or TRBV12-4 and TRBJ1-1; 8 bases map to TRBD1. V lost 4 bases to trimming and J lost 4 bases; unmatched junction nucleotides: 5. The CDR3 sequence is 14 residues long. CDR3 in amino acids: CASSSQGVVTEAFF. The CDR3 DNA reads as TGTGCCAGCAGTTCACAGGGGGTAGTCACTGAAGCTTTCTTT.

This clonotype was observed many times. In nucleotides, the CDR3 is TGCGCCAGCAGCCAAGCGGACAGGGGATGGGCCGGGGAGCTGTTTTTT. Translation gives CASSQADRGWAGELFF. This chain uses TRBV4-3 with TRBJ2-2; 9 bases align to TRBD1. This CDR3 is built from 16 residues. Germline lookup yields CDR1 LGHNA and CDR2 YSLEER. The ends lost 1 base at V and 6 bases at J; junction bases unmatched: 6.

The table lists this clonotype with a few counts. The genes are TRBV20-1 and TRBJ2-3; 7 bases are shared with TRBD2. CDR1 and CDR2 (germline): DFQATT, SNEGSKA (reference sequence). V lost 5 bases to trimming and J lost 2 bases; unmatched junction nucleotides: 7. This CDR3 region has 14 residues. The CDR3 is CSARKAGLTDTQYF. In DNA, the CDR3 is TGCAGTGCTCGAAAAGCGGGGCTCACAGATACGCAGTATTTT.

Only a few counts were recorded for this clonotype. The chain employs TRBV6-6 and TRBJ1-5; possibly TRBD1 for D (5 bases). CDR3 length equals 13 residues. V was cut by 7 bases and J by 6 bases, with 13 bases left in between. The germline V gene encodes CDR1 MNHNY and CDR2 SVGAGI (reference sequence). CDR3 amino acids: CASTPGGGQPQHF. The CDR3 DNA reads TGTGCCAGCACCCCTGGGGGGGGTCAGCCCCAGCATTTT.

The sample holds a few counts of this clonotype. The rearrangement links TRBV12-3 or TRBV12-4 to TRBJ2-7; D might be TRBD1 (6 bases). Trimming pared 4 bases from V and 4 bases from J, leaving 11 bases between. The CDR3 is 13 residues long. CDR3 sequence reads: CASSYSQGYEQYV. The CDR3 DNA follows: TGTGCCAGCAGTTATTCACAGGGTTACGAGCAGTACGTC.

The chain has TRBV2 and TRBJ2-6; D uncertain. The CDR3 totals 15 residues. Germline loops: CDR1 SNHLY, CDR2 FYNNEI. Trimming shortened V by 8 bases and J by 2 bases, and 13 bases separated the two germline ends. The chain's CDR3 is CASYPQSTGANVLTF. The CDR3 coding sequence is TGTGCCAGCTATCCCCAGTCGACTGGGGCCAACGTCCTGACTTTC.

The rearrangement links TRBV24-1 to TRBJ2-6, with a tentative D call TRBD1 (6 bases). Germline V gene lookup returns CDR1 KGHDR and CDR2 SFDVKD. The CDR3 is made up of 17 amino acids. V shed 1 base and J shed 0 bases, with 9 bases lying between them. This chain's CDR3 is CATSDFGQSSGANVLTF. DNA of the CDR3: TGTGCCACCAGTGATTTTGGACAGTCCTCTGGGGCCAACGTCCTGACTTTC.

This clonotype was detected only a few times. CDR3 sequence reads: CASSARQSGELFF. CDR3 coding DNA: TGTGCCAGCAGCGCAAGACAGAGCGGGGAGCTGTTTTTT. The chain carries TRBV7-2 and TRBJ2-2, with a weak D call TRBD1 (5 bases). The CDR3 has 13 residues. Germline CDR1 reads SGHTA; CDR2 reads FQGNSA. The ends were cut back, 5 bases at V and 7 bases at J, with 11 bases in the middle. Variable domain in full (rest from reference TRBV7-2 and TRBJ2-2): GAGVSQSPSNKVTEKGKDVELRCDPISGHTALYWYRQSLGQGLEFLIYFQGNSAPDKSGLPSDRFSAERTGGSVSTLTIQRTQQEDSAVYLCASSARQSGELFFGEGSRLTVL.

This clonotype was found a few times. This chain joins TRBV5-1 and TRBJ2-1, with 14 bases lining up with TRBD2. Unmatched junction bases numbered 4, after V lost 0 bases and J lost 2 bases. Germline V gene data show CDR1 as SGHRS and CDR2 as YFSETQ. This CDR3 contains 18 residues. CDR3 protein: CASSLDPTSGGAYNEQFF. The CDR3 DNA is TGCGCCAGCAGCTTGGACCCGACTAGCGGGGGGGCCTACAATGAGCAGTTCTTC.

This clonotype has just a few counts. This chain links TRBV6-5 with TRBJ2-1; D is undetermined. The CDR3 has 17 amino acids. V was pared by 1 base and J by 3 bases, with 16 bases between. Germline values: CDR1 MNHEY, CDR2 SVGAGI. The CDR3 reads CASSYWRRSTGYNEQFF. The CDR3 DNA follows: TGTGCCAGCAGTTACTGGAGACGGTCGACGGGCTACAATGAGCAGTTCTTC.